This T cell receptor beta chain emerged from a study of cytomegalovirus exposure and HLA in healthy donors. Background on the study: Per a later analysis, the roughly 670 first-cohort and 120 or so validation repertoires shared one platform.

A remark on this clone: What it binds is not known.

CDR3 size: 19 residues. The V segment lost 0 bases and the J segment 0 bases; nucleotides outside the gene matches: 9. Donors came from a validation cohort of some 110 subjects, distinct from the first 666-subject cohort. The assay was immunoSEQ multiplex PCR, and TCRdb's table has in-frame clones only and misses some. In the table there are 100,000 to 120,000 clones, approximately 90% of which are singletons. Points from the study as a whole: Cytomegalovirus association was listed for about 160 TCR beta chains. Under in vitro conditions, a few CMV-associated chains were confirmed as specific for CMV antigens.

The origin of this receptor is a young woman in good health and CMV-seronegative. The chain carries TRBV6-7 and TRBJ1-3; TRBD1 matches 9 bases. TRBV6-7 qualifies as an ORF whose function is uncertain. Sequencing was done on a sample of PBMCs. Here the CDR3 DNA reads TGTGCCAGCAGTTACTCCCGGGAACAGGGGGCCGGCTCTGGAAACACCATATATTTT. It yields the protein CASSYSREQGAGSGNTIYF.